This TCR beta chain emerged from a study of cytomegalovirus exposure and HLA in healthy donors. General observations from the study: The listing of roughly 160 TCR beta chains classed them as cytomegalovirus-associated.

A remark on this clone: The antigen is not known.

Method: immunoSEQ multiplex PCR; TCRdb's copy keeps in-frame clones and lacks some. The repertoire has a few hundred thousand clones, 88% of them found once; the top ten carry approximately 0.88%. The specimen sequenced was PBMCs. The clonotype comes from a woman aged 18-30 years in good health and CMV-seronegative.

The CDR3 sequence: CASSQQGRVGEQFF. CDR3 sequence (DNA): TGTGCCAGCAGCCAACAGGGACGTGTTGGGGAGCAGTTCTTC. The chain joins TRBV7-3 to TRBJ2-1; TRBD1 is a possible D gene (6 bases). The germline CDR1 and CDR2 sequences are SGHTA and FQGTGA. This CDR3 has 14 amino acids. V shed 5 bases and J shed 10 bases, with 18 bases lying between them.